A single sample is the source of the 23 T cell receptor beta chains below, sequenced in a study of cytomegalovirus exposure and HLA in healthy donors. Primers: 60 Vbeta forward and 13 Jbeta reverse. Method: immunoSEQ multiplex PCR; TCRdb's copy keeps in-frame clones and lacks some. The table shows approximately 100,000 clones, with 65% occurring only once. The material sequenced was PBMCs. Every receptor here comes from a man aged 30 to 45 in good health and CMV-seropositive.

This clone turned up a few times. The chain carries TRBV19 and TRBJ1-4; D call uncertain. CDR3 length: 13 residues. Trimming left V 3 bases short and J 8 bases short, with 10 bases between. Germline assignment: CDR1 LNHDA and CDR2 SQIVND (reference sequence). In DNA, the CDR3 is TGTGCCAGTAGTATCGCCTCGGGGGAAAAACTGTTTTTT. Encoded protein: CASSIASGEKLFF.

This chain connects TRBV27 to TRBJ1-5; 7 bases align to TRBD1. CDR3 length equals 13 residues. The V segment lost 8 bases and the J segment 5 bases; nucleotides outside the gene matches: 6. Germline assignment: CDR1 MNHEY and CDR2 SMNVEV (reference sequence). CDR3 sequence (DNA): TGTGCCAGCCGACAGGGTTTCGATCAGCCCCAGCATTTT. Residues: CASRQGFDQPQHF.

The chain joins TRBV6-5 to TRBJ1-2; 7 nucleotides line up with TRBD1. Losses at the gene ends were 7 bases for V and 4 bases for J; bases not matched to a gene: 12. Germline V gives CDR1 MNHEY, CDR2 SVGAGI. There are 15 residues in the CDR3. The CDR3 is CASKYFRDSPYGYTF. The CDR3 DNA reads as TGTGCCAGCAAATACTTCCGGGACAGTCCCTATGGCTACACCTTC.

The J gene is TRBJ2-7, the V gene TRBV6-5; D may be TRBD2 (7 bases). V lost 8 bases to trimming and J lost 3 bases, with 17 bases between them. Germline V gene lookup returns CDR1 MNHEY and CDR2 SVGAGI. The CDR3 is 14 residues long. The CDR3 bases are TGTGCCAGCGGGTTGGGGGGGCAGCTCTACGAGCAGTACTTC. Translating gives CASGLGGQLYEQYF.

The V and J genes are TRBV4-2 and TRBJ2-1, with D perhaps matching TRBD1 (5 bases). Trimming stripped 2 bases from V and 6 bases from J, with 8 bases between. Germline loops: CDR1 LGHNA, CDR2 YNFKEQ. The CDR3 has 13 residues. CDR3 sequence reads: CASSQIGANEQFF. In DNA form, the CDR3 reads TGTGCCAGCAGCCAAATAGGGGCCAATGAGCAGTTCTTC.

This rearrangement joins TRBV4-1 to TRBJ1-4; tentative D call: TRBD1 (5 bases). The CDR3 consists of 15 residues. The ends were cut back, 0 bases at V and 5 bases at J, with 10 bases in the middle. CDR1 and CDR2 (germline): MGHRA, YSYEKL. Here the CDR3 reads CASSQDGGGNEKLFF. In DNA, the CDR3 is TGCGCCAGCAGCCAAGATGGGGGAGGGAATGAAAAACTGTTTTTT.

J is TRBJ2-2 and V is TRBV5-1, with TRBD1 identical over 7 bases. With V trimmed by 4 bases and J by 3 bases, 3 bases remained unmatched. This CDR3 is built from 14 residues. Looked up from germline, CDR1 is SGHRS and CDR2 is YFSETQ. The CDR3 loop reads CASSTGQYTGELFF. CDR3 nucleotide sequence: TGCGCCAGCAGCACGGGACAGTACACCGGGGAGCTGTTTTTT.

In its sample, this clone was seen a few times. The chain links TRBV7-2 to TRBJ2-1; D possibly corresponds to TRBD1 (6 bases). V was shortened by 5 bases and J by 0 bases, with 14 bases between the two germline ends. From germline, CDR1 is SGHTA and CDR2 FQGNSA. CDR3 length: 16 amino acids. CDR3 sequence reads: CASSPQGSFSYNEQFF. The CDR3 nucleotides read TGTGCCAGCAGCCCTCAGGGGTCCTTCTCCTACAATGAGCAGTTCTTC.

The CDR3 bases are TGTGCCAGCAGCCCCGGGATAGCGGGGGGACGGGGTACGCAGTATTTT. It specifies CASSPGIAGGRGTQYF. The chain recombines TRBV7-8 with TRBJ2-3; 10 positions agree with TRBD2. The CDR3 totals 16 residues. The V and J ends lost 5 bases and 8 bases, in that order; junction bases with no gene match: 13. Germline V lookup: CDR1 SGHVS, CDR2 FQNEAQ. Complete variable domain (other parts from reference TRBV7-8 and TRBJ2-3): GAGVSQSPRYKVAKRGQDVALRCDPISGHVSLFWYQQALGQGPEFLTYFQNEAQLDKSGLPSDRFFAERPEGSVSTLKIQRTQQEDSAVYLCASSPGIAGGRGTQYFGPGTRLTVL.

This clone has just one count. This chain connects TRBV5-1 to TRBJ1-6; no reliable D call. The V gene lost 1 base and the J gene lost 0 bases, with 8 bases spanning the gap. CDR3 length equals 16 residues. Germline-derived CDR1 and CDR2 are SGHRS and YFSETQ. The CDR3: CASSLRLASYNSPLHF. CDR3 nucleotide sequence: TGCGCCAGCAGCTTGAGGTTAGCCTCCTATAATTCACCCCTCCACTTT.

V and J are TRBV12-5 and TRBJ1-1; 8 nucleotides align to TRBD1. Germline loops: CDR1 LGHNT, CDR2 FRNRAP. Trimming removed 6 bases from V and 2 bases from J; junction bases left unmatched: 11. The CDR3 sequence is 16 residues long. CDR3 region: CASGPRQGIGNTEAFF. For the CDR3, the DNA is TGTGCTAGTGGACCAAGACAGGGGATTGGAAACACTGAAGCTTTCTTT.

The rearrangement uses TRBV5-1 and TRBJ2-5, with D tentatively TRBD2 (5 bases). Trimming removed 2 bases at V and 2 bases at J, with 7 bases between. From germline, CDR1 is SGHRS and CDR2 YFSETQ. The CDR3 length is 13 residues. The CDR3 DNA reads TGCGCCAGCAGCTTCCGACTACAAGAGACCCAGTACTTC. Amino acids: CASSFRLQETQYF.

The rearrangement links TRBV6-1 to TRBJ1-1; D possibly corresponds to TRBD1 (6 bases). The CDR3 sequence is 14 residues long. Looked up from germline, CDR1 is MNHNS and CDR2 is SASEGT. V dropped 6 bases and J dropped 4 bases, with 15 bases sitting between them. CDR3 sequence: CASRAEGGVTEAFF. CDR3 bases: TGTGCCAGCAGGGCCGAGGGGGGGGTCACTGAAGCTTTCTTT.

V usage is TRBV2 and J usage is TRBJ2-5, with a weak D call TRBD2 (6 bases). The DNA matches TRBJ2-7 better at its end, which makes the J call doubtful. This CDR3 spans 15 amino acids. Germline assignment: CDR1 SNHLY and CDR2 FYNNEI. The CDR3 loop reads CASSEVGGKGYEQYF. CDR3 bases: TGTGCCAGCAGTGAAGTTGGAGGGAAGGGTTACGAGCAGTACTTC.

In regard to this clone: Other nucleotide sequences in the sample specify the same CDR3. The V and J genes are TRBV19 and TRBJ1-4; D might be TRBD1 (5 bases). CDR3 length: 15 amino acids. The germline gives CDR1 LNHDA, CDR2 SQIVND (reference sequence). The germline V and J ends were trimmed by 5 bases and 8 bases, with 18 bases remaining between them. The CDR3 region has the DNA TGTGCCAGTAGTCCCGGACGGGGGGAAGGGGAAAAACTGTTTTTT. Its translation is CASSPGRGEGEKLFF.

This chain joins TRBV19 and TRBJ2-1; the D gene is possibly TRBD2 (6 bases). The CDR3 consists of 13 residues. Germline CDR1 and CDR2: LNHDA and SQIVND (reference sequence). V lost 4 bases to trimming and J lost 10 bases, with 14 bases between them. In DNA form, the CDR3 reads TGTGCCAGTAGTAACACGAGGAGGGAAGAGCAGTTCTTC. Translated: CASSNTRREEQFF.

V usage is TRBV13 and J usage is TRBJ1-2, with 8 nucleotides matching TRBD1. This CDR3 region has 14 residues. With V trimmed by 4 bases and J by 4 bases, 5 bases remained unmatched. Germline V CDR1 and CDR2: PRHDT, FYEKMQ (reference sequence). The CDR3: CASSSSTGAYGYTF. CDR3 in DNA: TGTGCCAGCAGCTCCTCGACAGGGGCCTATGGCTACACCTTC.

About this clone itself: One end of the junction fails to match germline, which may point to a read error. This rearrangement joins TRBV2 to TRBJ1-4, with 12 bases lining up with TRBD1. This CDR3 has 13 amino acids. Germline CDR1 and CDR2: SNHLY and FYNNEI. The CDR3 protein is CASSDTGTGGHDF. The CDR3 bases are TGTGCCAGCAGTGATACCGGGACAGGGGGCCATGACTTT.

Only a few counts were recorded for this clone. The genes are TRBV6-5 and TRBJ2-5; the match to TRBD2 covers 7 bases. This CDR3 spans 15 amino acids. Germline CDR1 reads MNHEY; CDR2 reads SVGAGI. V trimming: 6 bases; J trimming: 3 bases; junction bases outside the gene matches: 10. In nucleotides, the CDR3 is TGTGCCAGCAGCCCATTAGTGGGAGGGGAAGAGACCCAGTACTTC. It is translated as CASSPLVGGEETQYF.

The V and J genes are TRBV4-1 and TRBJ1-6, with TRBD1 matching 7 bases. Looked up from germline, CDR1 is MGHRA and CDR2 is YSYEKL. Trimming took 5 bases from V and 7 from J; bases not matched to a gene: 5. This CDR3 is 14 amino acids long. Written as DNA, the CDR3 is TGCGCCAGCAGCTCCGGGACAGTAAATTCACCCCTCCACTTT. Amino acid sequence: CASSSGTVNSPLHF.

This chain connects TRBV28 to TRBJ2-7; tentatively, D is TRBD1 (6 bases). The CDR3 has 14 residues. Trimming shortened V by 5 bases and J by 1 base, and 12 bases separated the two germline ends. CDR1 and CDR2 (germline): MDHEN, SYDVKM. The CDR3 loop reads CASSIQGLSYEQYF. CDR3 DNA sequence: TGTGCCAGCAGTATACAGGGATTGTCCTACGAGCAGTACTTC.

CDR3 sequence (DNA): TGTGCCAGCAGTGACTCGACTAGCGGGGGCACAGATACGCAGTATTTT. It specifies CASSDSTSGGTDTQYF. The chain recombines TRBV6-4 with TRBJ2-3; 11 nucleotides match TRBD2. The CDR3 has 16 amino acids. With V trimmed by 0 bases and J by 1 base, 0 bases remained unmatched. The V gene's germline CDR1 is MRHNA and CDR2 SNTAGT.

V and J are TRBV7-9 and TRBJ1-2; 7 bases are a match to TRBD1. The germline CDR1 and CDR2 sequences are SEHNR and FQNEAQ (reference sequence). The CDR3 runs to 14 residues. V lost 7 bases, J lost 6 bases, and 11 bases stayed unmatched. This CDR3 reads CASTLQGISDGYTF. The CDR3 bases are TGTGCCAGCACTCTACAGGGGATTAGCGATGGCTACACCTTC. The entire variable domain, with the rest obtained from reference TRBV7-9 and TRBJ1-2, is as follows: DTGVSQNPRHKITKRGQNVTFRCDPISEHNRLYWYRQTLGQGPEFLTYFQNEAQLEKSRLLSDRFSAERPKGSFSTLEIQRTEQGDSAMYLCASTLQGISDGYTFGSGTRLTVV.